A single sample gave rise to the 10 T cell receptor beta chains below, sequenced in a study of cytomegalovirus exposure and HLA in healthy donors. PCR involved 60 Vbeta and 13 Jbeta primers. The assay was immunoSEQ multiplex PCR, and TCRdb's table has in-frame clones only and misses some. The sample carries roughly 130,000 clones, 65% to 80% recorded once. Sequencing used PBMCs. The origin of the receptors is a human donor in good health.

V and J are TRBV5-4 and TRBJ2-5; 11 positions agree with TRBD1. Germline V gene data show CDR1 as SGHNT and CDR2 as YYREEE (reference sequence). The junction had 13 bases not matched to a gene; V was cut back by 3 bases and J by 3 bases. This CDR3 comprises 18 residues. The CDR3 bases are TGTGCCAGCAGCTCGTTCTTTACCCCGGGACAGGGGGAAGAGACCCAGTACTTC. Amino acids: CASSSFFTPGQGEETQYF.

The chain has TRBV6-1 and TRBJ2-7; D is unclear. Trimming removed 7 bases from V and 9 bases from J, with 16 bases in between. Germline values: CDR1 MNHNS, CDR2 SASEGT. This CDR3 is built from 12 residues. CDR3 coding DNA: TGTGCCAGCACCCAATATCCAACCGGGCAGTACTTC. It codes for CASTQYPTGQYF.

The chain has TRBV19 and TRBJ2-5; TRBD1 is a possible D gene (5 bases). The ends were cut back, 3 bases at V and 5 bases at J, with 13 bases in the middle. The germline V gene encodes CDR1 LNHDA and CDR2 SQIVND (reference sequence). This CDR3 comprises 14 residues. CDR3 in amino acids: CASSIDPGRETQYF. The CDR3 nucleotides read TGTGCCAGTAGTATCGACCCAGGGCGGGAGACCCAGTACTTC. The whole variable domain, filled in from reference TRBV19 and TRBJ2-5, reads DGGITQSPKYLFRKEGQNVTLSCEQNLNHDAMYWYRQDPGQGLRLIYYSQIVNDFQKGDIAEGYSVSREKKESFPLTVTSAQKNPTAFYLCASSIDPGRETQYFGPGTRLLVL.

V and J are TRBV5-1 and TRBJ2-1; D is undetermined. CDR1 and CDR2 (germline): SGHRS, YFSETQ. CDR3 size: 13 residues. Deletions cut 4 bases from V and 0 bases from J, with 5 bases between. The CDR3 DNA reads TGCGCCAGCAGCCAGGACTCCTACAATGAGCAGTTCTTC. It is translated as CASSQDSYNEQFF.

As regards this clone: An end of the junction differs from the germline gene, which may be a read error. The chain has TRBV7-9 and TRBJ1-2; 7 nucleotides line up with TRBD1. The CDR3 is 19 residues long. CDR1 and CDR2 from the germline V gene are SEHNR and FQNEAQ (reference sequence). CDR3 sequence (DNA): TGTTCCAGCAGCTTGCAACCGGGACAGCGAGGCCCCCGGGCGGATGGCTACACCTTC. Encoded protein: CSSSLQPGQRGPRADGYTF.

This clone was observed a handful of times. V is TRBV29-1 and J is TRBJ1-1; D might be TRBD1 (5 bases). The V end was cut by 3 bases, the J end by 11 bases, with 10 bases between. The CDR3 runs to 10 residues. CDR1 is SQVTM and CDR2 is ANQGSEA in the germline V gene. The CDR3 region is CSVEVGLAFF. CDR3 in DNA: TGCAGCGTTGAGGTGGGGCTGGCTTTCTTT.

This chain connects TRBV4-2 to TRBJ2-5, with TRBD2 matching over 8 bases. Germline V gene data show CDR1 as LGHNA and CDR2 as YNFKEQ. V lost 4 bases to trimming and J lost 5 bases; unmatched junction nucleotides: 9. The CDR3 runs 15 residues. CDR3 protein: CASSLDRGGRETQYF. CDR3 nucleotides: TGTGCCAGCAGCCTAGATCGGGGGGGCCGGGAGACCCAGTACTTC.

V usage is TRBV4-2 and J usage is TRBJ2-3; 7 positions agree with TRBD2. Germline CDR1 is LGHNA and CDR2 is YNFKEQ. CDR3 length: 20 residues. The V and J ends lost 0 bases and 2 bases, in that order; junction bases with no gene match: 17. CDR3 protein: CASSQDNGGGTTSNTDTQYF. The DNA for the CDR3 is TGTGCCAGCAGCCAAGATAACGGCGGGGGAACGACTTCTAACACAGATACGCAGTATTTT.

A single count supports this clone. This sequence joins TRBV5-1 and TRBJ2-3, with a possible D match to TRBD2 (6 bases). V was clipped by 4 bases and J by 5 bases, with 14 bases between them. This CDR3 comprises 14 residues. Germline-derived CDR1 and CDR2 are SGHRS and YFSETQ. In nucleotides, the CDR3 is TGCGCCAGCAGCGGAAACGGGGAGGTAGATACGCAGTATTTT. Protein sequence: CASSGNGEVDTQYF.

The chain joins TRBV13 to TRBJ1-6; a weak D match, TRBD1 (6 bases). The germline V gene has CDR1 PRHDT and CDR2 FYEKMQ (reference sequence). The CDR3 consists of 16 residues. Deletions cut 7 bases from V and 5 bases from J, with 18 bases between. CDR3 amino acids: CASTRNRVLDNSPLHF. In DNA, the CDR3 is TGTGCCAGCACGCGGAACAGGGTCCTTGATAATTCACCCCTCCACTTT.